This TCR beta chain is drawn from a study of T cell changes during pregnancy in multiple sclerosis. The V and J ends lost 4 bases and 5 bases, in that order; junction bases with no gene match: 10. Germline V gene lookup returns CDR1 GTSNPN and CDR2 SVGIG (reference sequence). The CDR3 loop spans 15 amino acids. Profiled with immunoSEQ multiplex PCR; TCRdb holds only in-frame clones, not every one. This table holds tens of thousands of clones, roughly nine tenths found once. This receptor was taken from a female donor with multiple sclerosis, enrolled in a pregnancy study. The gene calls are TRBV30 and TRBJ1-1; the match to TRBD1 covers 10 bases. Source: CD4+ T cells from peripheral blood mononuclear cells, taken in the first trimester of pregnancy. This CDR3 is CAWNPRQGARTEAFF. The CDR3 DNA reads TGTGCCTGGAACCCCCGACAGGGGGCAAGGACTGAAGCTTTCTTT.